Listed below are T cell receptor beta chains from one sample, sequenced in a study of spatial heterogeneity in lung cancer. From the 5' RACE reads, TCRdb called clonotypes with MiXCR, one entry per CDR3 protein. Among about 78,000 distinct CDR3 sequences listed, about 8% were seen once. Sequenced here: PBMCs, sampled at surgery. Receptor source: a male donor with early-stage non-small cell lung cancer. CDR3s include the opening cysteine and the closing phenylalanine or tryptophan. A D gene is named only where the DNA matches it firmly. Not all rows give a size; the values are once, few, many and, for expanded clones, a class.

V: TRBV10-3; size: many; J: TRBJ1-4; D: .; DNA: TGTGCCATCAGGGGAGCTGGGGGAGACGAAAAACTGTTTTTT; CDR3: CAIRGAGGDEKLFF
V: TRBV7-8; size: .; J: TRBJ1-5; D: TRBD1; DNA: TGTGCCAGCAGCCGCGGGACAGCTTATAGCAATCAGCCCCAGCATTTT; CDR3: CASSRGTAYSNQPQHF
V: TRBV12-3/TRBV12-4; size: few; J: TRBJ2-2; D: TRBD2; DNA: TGTGCCAGCGGGCTAGCGGGAGCCCCCGGGGAGCTGTTTTTT; CDR3: CASGLAGAPGELFF
V: TRBV7-2; size: many; J: TRBJ1-2; D: .; DNA: TGTGCCAGCAGCTTCCCAGGGATTGGTGGCTACACCTTC; CDR3: CASSFPGIGGYTF
V: TRBV30; size: few; J: TRBJ1-5; D: TRBD1; DNA: TGTGCCTGGAGCGATAGGGACAGGGGCTATCAGCCCCAGCATTTT; CDR3: CAWSDRDRGYQPQHF
V: TRBV6-1; size: many; J: TRBJ1-2; D: TRBD1; DNA: TGTGCCAGCATGATTTGGACAGGAGGGGATGTGCGTGGCTACACCTTC; CDR3: CASMIWTGGDVRGYTF
V: TRBV5-1; size: many; J: TRBJ2-1; D: TRBD2; DNA: TGCGCCAGCAGCTTGGTCGGGGGGAGGAATGAGCAGTTCTTC; CDR3: CASSLVGGRNEQFF
V: TRBV24-1; size: many; J: TRBJ1-5; D: .; DNA: TGTGCCACAAGCAGGGTAAATAGCAATCAGCCCCAGCATTTT; CDR3: CATSRVNSNQPQHF
V: TRBV6-1; size: .; J: TRBJ2-7; D: TRBD2; DNA: TGTGCCAGCAGACAGTATATAGCGGGAGTTTACGAGCAGTACTTC; CDR3: CASRQYIAGVYEQYF
V: TRBV5-1; size: many; J: TRBJ2-7; D: TRBD2; DNA: TGCGCCAGCAGCCCTGGGACTAGCGGGAGCTCCTACGAGCAGTACTTC; CDR3: CASSPGTSGSSYEQYF
V: TRBV7-3; size: .; J: TRBJ2-3; D: TRBD2; DNA: TGTGCCAGCAGCTCAGCGGGAGTTGCCGATACGCAGTATTTT; CDR3: CASSSAGVADTQYF
V: TRBV29-1; size: many; J: TRBJ2-1; D: .; DNA: TGCAGCGGTGCGTCCCAGGCGATGGTTGAGCAGTTCTTC; CDR3: CSGASQAMVEQFF
V: TRBV30; size: .; J: TRBJ2-4; D: .; DNA: TGTGCCTGGACCGAAAGGGGGAACATTCAGTACTTC; CDR3: CAWTERGNIQYF
V: TRBV4-1; size: many; J: TRBJ1-5; D: TRBD1; DNA: TGCGCCAGCTCGGGGACAGGGTTTGGCCAGCCCCAGCATTTT; CDR3: CASSGTGFGQPQHF
V: TRBV10-3; size: many; J: TRBJ2-3; D: TRBD2; DNA: TGTGCCATCAGACCCGGGACTAGTAGTCCAGATACGCAGTATTTT; CDR3: CAIRPGTSSPDTQYF
V: TRBV30; size: few; J: TRBJ1-2; D: .; DNA: TGTGCCCAGCACAACTATGGCTACACCTTC; CDR3: CAQHNYGYTF
V: TRBV7-3; size: many; J: TRBJ2-3; D: .; DNA: TGTGCCAGCAGCTTAGACTCGGGAGTTTCAGATACGCAGTATTTT; CDR3: CASSLDSGVSDTQYF
V: TRBV4-2; size: many; J: TRBJ2-3; D: .; DNA: TGTGCCAGCAGCCGAGAACCGCGGGCCGGCACAGATACGCAGTATTTT; CDR3: CASSREPRAGTDTQYF
V: TRBV18; size: .; J: TRBJ1-6; D: TRBD1; DNA: TGTGCCAGCTCACCGACGACAGGGATGGATTCACCCCTCCACTTT; CDR3: CASSPTTGMDSPLHF
V: TRBV5-4; size: many; J: TRBJ1-1; D: .; DNA: TGTGCCAGCAGGGAGGGGAACACTGAAGCTTTCTTT; CDR3: CASREGNTEAFF
V: TRBV6-1; size: many; J: TRBJ2-7; D: .; DNA: TGTGCCAGCACCCCCGGGACGGAATACGAGCAGTACTTC; CDR3: CASTPGTEYEQYF
V: TRBV4-2; size: .; J: TRBJ1-1; D: .; DNA: TGTGCCAGCAGCCTCCAGGGTTTACACACTGAAGCTTTCTTT; CDR3: CASSLQGLHTEAFF
V: TRBV6-2/TRBV6-3; size: few; J: TRBJ1-4; D: .; DNA: TGTGCCAGCAGGTCTATAGGGCGCAATGAAAAACTGTTTTTT; CDR3: CASRSIGRNEKLFF
V: TRBV5-1; size: few; J: TRBJ1-1; D: TRBD1; DNA: TGCGCCAGCAACGAAGGGGGCGCGGGTGAAGCTTTCTTT; CDR3: CASNEGGAGEAFF
V: TRBV15; size: .; J: TRBJ1-3; D: .; DNA: TGTGCCACCAGCAGAGAGGAGAATGCTGGAAACACCATATATTTT; CDR3: CATSREENAGNTIYF
V: TRBV6-1; size: few; J: TRBJ2-7; D: TRBD1; DNA: TGTGCCAGCAGTGACCGGGACAGCCTCGACGAGCAGTACTTC; CDR3: CASSDRDSLDEQYF
V: TRBV3-1; size: many; J: TRBJ2-7; D: .; DNA: TGTGCCAGCAGCCAAGGGGTCCACGAGCAGTACTTC; CDR3: CASSQGVHEQYF
V: TRBV20-1; size: few; J: TRBJ1-6; D: TRBD1; DNA: TGCAGTGCTAGAGGTGGGACAGACAATTCACCCCTCCACTTT; CDR3: CSARGGTDNSPLHF
V: TRBV30; size: few; J: TRBJ2-7; D: TRBD1; DNA: TGTGCCTGGACCCGGGACAGCTACGAGCAGTACTTC; CDR3: CAWTRDSYEQYF
V: TRBV20-1; size: .; J: TRBJ1-5; D: .; DNA: TGCAGTGCTAGGAAGGGACCCGATCAGCCCCAGCATTTT; CDR3: CSARKGPDQPQHF
V: TRBV29-1; size: many; J: TRBJ2-1; D: TRBD2; DNA: TGCAGCGTTGATTGGTTGGACGCCGGGACTAGCGGTAATGAGCAGTTCTTC; CDR3: CSVDWLDAGTSGNEQFF
V: TRBV9; size: .; J: TRBJ2-1; D: TRBD2; DNA: TGTGCCAGCGGCGCGGGAGAGCTTTTCAATGAGCAGTTCTTC; CDR3: CASGAGELFNEQFF